The next 13 T cell receptor beta chains were all read from a single sample in a study of shared clonotypes between healthy human individuals. Naive CD8 populations comprised CD45RO-negative cells positively selected for CCR7, excluding terminally differentiated effector memory CD45RA+ cells. Profiled with immunoSEQ multiplex PCR; TCRdb holds only in-frame clones, not every one. The sample lists about 2.1 million clones, 90% to 95% seen once, with about 1.6% in the top ten. The sequenced material came from naive CD8+ T cells from PBMCs. Every receptor here comes from a man aged 18 to 30 in good health. Some clones in this sample may be carry-over from other donors' samples.

This sequence joins TRBV27 and TRBJ2-1; no reliable D call. Looked up from germline, CDR1 is MNHEY and CDR2 is SMNVEV (reference sequence). The V end lost 4 bases, the J end lost 2 bases, and 18 bases lay between the germline ends. This CDR3 region has 17 residues. CDR3 amino acids: CASSYNLPPAAYNEQFF. CDR3 in DNA: TGTGCCAGCAGTTATAATCTCCCCCCGGCTGCCTACAATGAGCAGTTCTTC.

This chain uses TRBV4-3 with TRBJ2-1; 7 bases are a match to TRBD2. J was trimmed by 8 bases and V by 1 base; bases with no gene match: 14. CDR1 LGHNA and CDR2 YSLEER come from the germline V gene. The CDR3 loop spans 17 amino acids. As DNA, the CDR3 is TGCGCCAGCAGCCAAGGGCCCTACGGACTAGAGGGTGATGAGCAGTTCTTC. It encodes CASSQGPYGLEGDEQFF.

The chain employs TRBV5-1 and TRBJ2-7, with 9 nucleotides matching TRBD1. V shed 4 bases, J shed 6 bases, and the junction held 8 bases outside the gene matches. This CDR3 contains 14 residues. Per the germline V gene, CDR1 is SGHRS and CDR2 is YFSETQ. Written as DNA, the CDR3 is TGCGCCAGCAGCCTTGGGACAGGGTTCCCCGAGCAGTACTTC. Translated: CASSLGTGFPEQYF.

This chain links TRBV9 with TRBJ2-7; D perhaps matches TRBD1 (5 bases). Germline-derived CDR1 and CDR2 are SGDLS and YYNGEE. This CDR3 region has 13 residues. V gave up 5 bases and J gave up 3 bases, with 12 bases separating them. The CDR3 region is CASSGALDYEQYF. CDR3 in DNA: TGTGCCAGCAGTGGGGCCCTCGACTACGAGCAGTACTTC.

The V and J genes are TRBV6-1 and TRBJ2-7; D is unclear. The germline V gene has CDR1 MNHNS and CDR2 SASEGT. V was pared by 0 bases and J by 4 bases, with 7 bases between. This CDR3 is 13 amino acids long. CDR3 coding DNA: TGTGCCAGCAGTGAAGCCAGTTTGTACGAGCAGTACTTC. Translated, it gives CASSEASLYEQYF.

The rearrangement uses TRBV18 and TRBJ2-7; tentative D call: TRBD1 (7 bases). This CDR3 spans 15 amino acids. Trimming left V 3 bases short and J 3 bases short, with 15 bases between. Germline V lookup: CDR1 KGHSH, CDR2 LQKENI. The CDR3 spells CASSPSRDRIYEQYF. The DNA of the CDR3 is TGTGCCAGCTCACCCTCGCGGGACAGAATCTACGAGCAGTACTTC.

This clone was counted a single time. The rearrangement joins TRBV5-6 to TRBJ1-5, with unresolved D. Trimming removed 4 bases from V and 2 bases from J, with 16 bases in between. This CDR3 is built from 16 residues. Germline assignment: CDR1 SGHDT and CDR2 YYEEEE. In DNA, the CDR3 is TGTGCCAGCAGCGCGTGGGGATGGGCAGGCAATCAGCCCCAGCATTTT. Translating it yields CASSAWGWAGNQPQHF.

The chain is built from TRBV28 and TRBJ2-1, with TRBD1 matching 7 bases. There are 15 residues in the CDR3. Per germline, CDR1 MDHEN and CDR2 SYDVKM. V shed 0 bases and J 5 bases; nucleotides not matched to a gene: 4. CDR3 DNA sequence: TGTGCCAGCAGTTTATGGAGAGACAGGGACAATGAGCAGTTCTTC. It specifies CASSLWRDRDNEQFF.

The J gene is TRBJ2-5, the V gene TRBV7-7; 10 positions match TRBD1. The CDR3 runs to 15 residues. CDR1 and CDR2 from the germline V gene are SSHAT and FNYEAQ (reference sequence). Unmatched junction bases numbered 8, after V lost 5 bases and J lost 5 bases. In nucleotides, the CDR3 is TGTGCCAGCAGCCCTCTGACAGGGGGCTGGGAGACCCAGTACTTC. This encodes CASSPLTGGWETQYF.

This chain connects TRBV7-9 to TRBJ1-2; possible D gene TRBD1, 6 bases. Germline lookup yields CDR1 SEHNR and CDR2 FQNEAQ (reference sequence). This CDR3 region has 17 residues. The ends were cut back, 5 bases at V and 2 bases at J, with 21 bases in the middle. For the CDR3, the DNA is TGTGCCAGCAGCCCCGCTGGAGCAGGGGCCATAAACTATGGCTACACCTTC. Translating gives CASSPAGAGAINYGYTF.

V and J are TRBV11-3 and TRBJ2-7, with 9 bases matching TRBD1. V lost 5 bases to trimming and J lost 5 bases; unmatched junction nucleotides: 1. The CDR3 loop spans 12 amino acids. Germline assignment: CDR1 SGHNT and CDR2 YENEEA. The CDR3 loop is CASSDRGNEQYF. CDR3 in DNA: TGTGCCAGCAGCGACAGGGGGAACGAGCAGTACTTC.

A word on this clone: The sample has other DNA sequences that encode this CDR3 too. The chain couples TRBV9 to TRBJ2-7; 12 positions match TRBD2. This CDR3 is built from 14 residues. The germline CDR1 and CDR2 sequences are SGDLS and YYNGEE. Trimming at V came to 2 bases and at J to 4 bases, leaving 1 base not matched to a gene. CDR3 nucleotides: TGTGCCAGCAGCGTCGGGACTAGCGGGTACGAGCAGTACTTC. It is translated as CASSVGTSGYEQYF.

This clone has just one count. J is TRBJ2-7 and V is TRBV14, with D possibly being TRBD2 (6 bases). CDR3 length equals 15 residues. Germline V gene data show CDR1 as SGHDN and CDR2 as FVKESK. Between the trimmed V and J ends, which lost 4 bases and 3 bases, there was a span of 16 bases. The CDR3 spells CASSPYGSGLYEQYF. The CDR3 bases are TGTGCCAGCAGCCCCTACGGTAGCGGCCTCTACGAGCAGTACTTC.